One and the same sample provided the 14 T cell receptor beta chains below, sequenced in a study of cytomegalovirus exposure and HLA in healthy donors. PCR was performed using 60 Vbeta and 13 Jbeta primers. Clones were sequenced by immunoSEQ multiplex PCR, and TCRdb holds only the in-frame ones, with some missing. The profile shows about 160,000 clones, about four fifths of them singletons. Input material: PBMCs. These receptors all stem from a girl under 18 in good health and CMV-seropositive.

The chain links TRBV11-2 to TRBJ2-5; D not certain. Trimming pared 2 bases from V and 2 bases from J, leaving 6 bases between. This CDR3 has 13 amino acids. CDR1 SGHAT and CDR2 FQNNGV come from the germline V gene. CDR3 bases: TGTGCCAGCAGCTTATGGCAGCAAGAGACCCAGTACTTC. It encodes CASSLWQQETQYF.

CDR3 sequence: CATTGLAVYEQYF. In nucleotides, the CDR3 is TGTGCCACCACGGGACTAGCGGTCTACGAGCAGTACTTC. The chain carries TRBV6-1 and TRBJ2-7; 11 positions match TRBD2. The CDR3 loop spans 13 amino acids. V shed 10 bases and J 3 bases; nucleotides not matched to a gene: 5. CDR1 MNHNS and CDR2 SASEGT come from the germline V gene.

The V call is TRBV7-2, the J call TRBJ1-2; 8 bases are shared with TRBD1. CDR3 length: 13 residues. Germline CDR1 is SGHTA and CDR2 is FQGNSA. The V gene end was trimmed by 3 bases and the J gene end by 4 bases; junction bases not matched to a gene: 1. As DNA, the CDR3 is TGTGCCAGCAGCTTTACAGGGGGCTATGGCTACACCTTC. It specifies CASSFTGGYGYTF.

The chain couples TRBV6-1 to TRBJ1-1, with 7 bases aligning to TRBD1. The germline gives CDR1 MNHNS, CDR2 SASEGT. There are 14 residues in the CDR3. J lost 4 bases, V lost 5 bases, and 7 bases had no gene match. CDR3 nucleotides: TGTGCCAGCAGTTGGGGGGCAGGGGGCACTGAAGCTTTCTTT. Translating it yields CASSWGAGGTEAFF.

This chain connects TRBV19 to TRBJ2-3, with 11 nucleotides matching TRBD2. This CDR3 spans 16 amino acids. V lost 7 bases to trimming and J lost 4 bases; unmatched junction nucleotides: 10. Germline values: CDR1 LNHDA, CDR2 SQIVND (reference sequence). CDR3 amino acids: CASNPRTSGYSDTQYF. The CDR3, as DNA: TGTGCCAGTAATCCTCGGACTAGCGGGTACTCAGATACGCAGTATTTT.

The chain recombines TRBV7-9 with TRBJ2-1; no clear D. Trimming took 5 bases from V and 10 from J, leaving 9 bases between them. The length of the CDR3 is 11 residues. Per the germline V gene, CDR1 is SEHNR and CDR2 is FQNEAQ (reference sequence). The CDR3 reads CASSPRFEQFF. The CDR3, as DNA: TGTGCCAGCAGCCCCCGGTTCGAGCAGTTCTTC.

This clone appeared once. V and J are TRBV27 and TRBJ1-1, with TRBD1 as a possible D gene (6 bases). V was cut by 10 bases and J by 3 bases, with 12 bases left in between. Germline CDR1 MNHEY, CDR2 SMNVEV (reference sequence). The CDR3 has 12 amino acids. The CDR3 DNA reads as TGTGCCACACGAGGGGGAGACACTGAAGCTTTCTTT. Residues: CATRGGDTEAFF.

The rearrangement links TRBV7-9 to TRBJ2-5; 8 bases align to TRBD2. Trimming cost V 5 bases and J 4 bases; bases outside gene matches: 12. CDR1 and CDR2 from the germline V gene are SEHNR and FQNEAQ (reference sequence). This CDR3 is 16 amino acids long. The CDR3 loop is CASSPTREGVGETQYF. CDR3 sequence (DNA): TGTGCCAGCAGCCCCACCCGGGAGGGAGTGGGAGAGACCCAGTACTTC.

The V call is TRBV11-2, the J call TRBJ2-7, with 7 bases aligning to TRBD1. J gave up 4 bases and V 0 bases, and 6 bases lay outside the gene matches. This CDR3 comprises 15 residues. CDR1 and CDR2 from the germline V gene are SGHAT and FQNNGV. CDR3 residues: CASSLDLDRLYEQYF. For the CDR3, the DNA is TGTGCCAGCAGCTTAGATCTGGACAGGCTATACGAGCAGTACTTC.

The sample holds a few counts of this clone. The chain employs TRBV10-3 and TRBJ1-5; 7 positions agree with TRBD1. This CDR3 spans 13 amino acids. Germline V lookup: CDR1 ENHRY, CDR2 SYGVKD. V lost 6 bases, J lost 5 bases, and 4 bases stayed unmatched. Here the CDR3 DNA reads TGTGCCATCAGGCAGGGGGTGGATCAGCCCCAGCATTTT. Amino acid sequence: CAIRQGVDQPQHF.

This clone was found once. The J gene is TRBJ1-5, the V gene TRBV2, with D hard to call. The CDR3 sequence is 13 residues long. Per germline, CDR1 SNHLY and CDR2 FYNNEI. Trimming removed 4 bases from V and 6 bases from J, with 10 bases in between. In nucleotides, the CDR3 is TGTGCCAGCAGTGGGGAGGTCGGTCAGCCCCAGCATTTT. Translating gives CASSGEVGQPQHF.

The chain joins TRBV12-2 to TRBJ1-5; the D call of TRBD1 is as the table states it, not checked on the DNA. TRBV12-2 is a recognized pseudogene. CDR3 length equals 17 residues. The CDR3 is CASRLLHDRESNQPQHF. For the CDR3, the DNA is TGTGCAAGTCGCTTACTTCATGACAGGGAGAGCAATCAGCCCCAGCATTTT.

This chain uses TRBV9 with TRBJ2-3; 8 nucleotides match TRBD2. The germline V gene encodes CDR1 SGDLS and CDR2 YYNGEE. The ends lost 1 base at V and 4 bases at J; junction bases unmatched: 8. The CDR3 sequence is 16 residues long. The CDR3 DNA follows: TGTGCCAGCAGCGTATTTTCGGGGGGGGCCCCAGATACGCAGTATTTT. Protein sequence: CASSVFSGGAPDTQYF. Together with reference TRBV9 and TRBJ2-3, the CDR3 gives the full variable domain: DSGVTQTPKHLITATGQRVTLRCSPRSGDLSVYWYQQSLDQGLQFLIQYYNGEERAKGNILERFSAQQFPDLHSELNLSSLELGDSALYFCASSVFSGGAPDTQYFGPGTRLTVL.

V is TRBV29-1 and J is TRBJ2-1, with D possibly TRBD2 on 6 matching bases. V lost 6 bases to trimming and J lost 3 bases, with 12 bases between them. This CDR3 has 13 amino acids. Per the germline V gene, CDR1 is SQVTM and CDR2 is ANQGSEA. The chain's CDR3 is CSVSRGSYNEQFF. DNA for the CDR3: TGCAGCGTATCTCGGGGGAGCTACAATGAGCAGTTCTTC.